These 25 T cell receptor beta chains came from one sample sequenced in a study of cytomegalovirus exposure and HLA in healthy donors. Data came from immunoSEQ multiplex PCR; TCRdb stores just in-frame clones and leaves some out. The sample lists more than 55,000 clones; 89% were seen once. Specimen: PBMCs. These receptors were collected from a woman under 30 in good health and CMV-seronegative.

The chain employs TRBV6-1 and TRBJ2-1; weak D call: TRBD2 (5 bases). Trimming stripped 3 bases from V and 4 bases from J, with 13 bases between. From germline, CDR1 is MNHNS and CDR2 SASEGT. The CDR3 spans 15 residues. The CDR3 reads CASSEAGSPYNEQFF. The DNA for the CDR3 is TGTGCCAGCAGTGAGGCGGGTTCTCCTTACAATGAGCAGTTCTTC.

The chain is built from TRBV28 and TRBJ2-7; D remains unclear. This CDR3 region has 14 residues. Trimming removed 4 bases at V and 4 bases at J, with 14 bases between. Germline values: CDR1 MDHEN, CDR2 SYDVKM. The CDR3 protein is CASSSPAERYEQYF. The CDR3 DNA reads TGTGCCAGCAGTTCCCCCGCCGAGAGGTACGAGCAGTACTTC. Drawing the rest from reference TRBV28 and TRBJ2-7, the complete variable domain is DVKVTQSSRYLVKRTGEKVFLECVQDMDHENMFWYRQDPGLGLRLIYFSYDVKMKEKGDIPEGYSVSREKKERFSLILESASTNQTSMYLCASSSPAERYEQYFGPGTRLTVT.

The CDR3 nucleotides read TGTGCCAGCAGCCGGGGTCGGGTGAGAGATGAAAAACTGTTTTTT. It codes for CASSRGRVRDEKLFF. This chain connects TRBV7-2 to TRBJ1-4; D is unclear. Germline assignment: CDR1 SGHTA and CDR2 FQGNSA. V lost 5 bases and J 6 bases, leaving 16 bases between the germline ends. The CDR3 sequence is 15 residues long. Full variable domain (outside the CDR3, taken from reference TRBV7-2 and TRBJ1-4): GAGVSQSPSNKVTEKGKDVELRCDPISGHTALYWYRQSLGQGLEFLIYFQGNSAPDKSGLPSDRFSAERTGGSVSTLTIQRTQQEDSAVYLCASSRGRVRDEKLFFGSGTQLSVL.

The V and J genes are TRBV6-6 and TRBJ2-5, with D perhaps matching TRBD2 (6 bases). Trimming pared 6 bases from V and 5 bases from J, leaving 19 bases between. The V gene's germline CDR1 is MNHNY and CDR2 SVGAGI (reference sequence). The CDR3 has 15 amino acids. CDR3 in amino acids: CASSSESRGLETQYF. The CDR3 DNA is TGTGCCAGCAGCTCTGAGTCCCGGGGGTTGGAGACCCAGTACTTC.

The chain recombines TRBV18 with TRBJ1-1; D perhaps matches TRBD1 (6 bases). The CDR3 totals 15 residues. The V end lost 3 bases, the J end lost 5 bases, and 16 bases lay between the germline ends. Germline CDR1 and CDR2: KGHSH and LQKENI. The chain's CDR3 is CASSPYHREGTEAFF. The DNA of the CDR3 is TGTGCCAGCTCACCGTACCACAGGGAAGGAACTGAAGCTTTCTTT.

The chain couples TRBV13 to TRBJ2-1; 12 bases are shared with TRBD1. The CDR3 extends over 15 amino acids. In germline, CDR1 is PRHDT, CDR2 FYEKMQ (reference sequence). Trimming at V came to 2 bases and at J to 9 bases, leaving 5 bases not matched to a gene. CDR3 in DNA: TGTGCCAGCAGCTTAATTGGGACAGGGGGCTTTGAGCAGTTCTTC. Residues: CASSLIGTGGFEQFF.

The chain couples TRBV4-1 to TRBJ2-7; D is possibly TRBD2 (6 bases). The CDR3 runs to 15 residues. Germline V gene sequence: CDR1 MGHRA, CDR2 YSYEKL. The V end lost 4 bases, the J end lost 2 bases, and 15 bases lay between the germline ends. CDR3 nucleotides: TGCGCCAGCAGCCGGTCCCCCGGCGGGGCCTACGAGCAGTACTTC. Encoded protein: CASSRSPGGAYEQYF.

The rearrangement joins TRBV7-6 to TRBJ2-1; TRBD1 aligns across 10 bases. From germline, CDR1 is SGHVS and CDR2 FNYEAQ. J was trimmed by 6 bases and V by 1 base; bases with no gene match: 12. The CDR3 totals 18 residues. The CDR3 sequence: CASSLVLSTGGVVNEQFF. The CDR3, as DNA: TGTGCCAGCAGCTTAGTATTGTCGACAGGGGGCGTTGTCAATGAGCAGTTCTTC.

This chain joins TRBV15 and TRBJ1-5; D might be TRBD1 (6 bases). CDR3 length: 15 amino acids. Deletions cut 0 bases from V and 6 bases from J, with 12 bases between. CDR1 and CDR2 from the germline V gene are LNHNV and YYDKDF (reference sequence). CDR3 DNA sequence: TGTGCCACCAGCAGAGAGGGTGGGGGCCCTCAGCCCCAGCATTTT. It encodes CATSREGGGPQPQHF.

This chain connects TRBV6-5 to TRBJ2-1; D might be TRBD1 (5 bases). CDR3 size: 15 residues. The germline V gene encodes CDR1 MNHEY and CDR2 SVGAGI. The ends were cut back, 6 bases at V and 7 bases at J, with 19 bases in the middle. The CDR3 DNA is TGTGCCAGCAGCCGAAGGGGCCAGGGCGTGAATGAGCAGTTCTTC. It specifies CASSRRGQGVNEQFF.

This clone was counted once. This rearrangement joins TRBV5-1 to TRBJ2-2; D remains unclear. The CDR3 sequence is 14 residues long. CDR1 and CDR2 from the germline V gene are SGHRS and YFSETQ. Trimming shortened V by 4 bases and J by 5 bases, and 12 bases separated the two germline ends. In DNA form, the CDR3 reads TGCGCCAGCAGCCGCACGACTGAAACCGGGGAGCTGTTTTTT. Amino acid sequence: CASSRTTETGELFF.

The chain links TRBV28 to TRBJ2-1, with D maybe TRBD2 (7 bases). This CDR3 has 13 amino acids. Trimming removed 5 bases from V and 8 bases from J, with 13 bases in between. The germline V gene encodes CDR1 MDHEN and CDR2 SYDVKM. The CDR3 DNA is TGTGCCAGCAGTCTTGGGGGGGCCGATGAGCAGTTCTTC. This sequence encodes CASSLGGADEQFF.

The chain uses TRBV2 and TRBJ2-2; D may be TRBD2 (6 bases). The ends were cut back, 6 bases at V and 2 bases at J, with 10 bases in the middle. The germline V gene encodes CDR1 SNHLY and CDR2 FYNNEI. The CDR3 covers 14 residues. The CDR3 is CASSRDFNTGELFF. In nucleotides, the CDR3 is TGTGCCAGCAGCCGGGACTTTAACACCGGGGAGCTGTTTTTT.

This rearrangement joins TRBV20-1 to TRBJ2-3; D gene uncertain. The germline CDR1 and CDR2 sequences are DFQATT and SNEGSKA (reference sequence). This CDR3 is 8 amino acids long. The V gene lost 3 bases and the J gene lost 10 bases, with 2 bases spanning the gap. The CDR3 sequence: CSASAQYF. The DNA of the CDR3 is TGCAGTGCTAGCGCGCAGTATTTT.

DNA of the CDR3: TGTGCCAGCAGGGAGACAGGGGGCACTGAAGCTTTCTTT. Translation gives CASRETGGTEAFF. The chain is built from TRBV6-1 and TRBJ1-1; TRBD1 matches 9 bases. This CDR3 contains 13 residues. V dropped 6 bases and J dropped 4; count of bases not matched to a gene: 3. Germline assignment: CDR1 MNHNS and CDR2 SASEGT.

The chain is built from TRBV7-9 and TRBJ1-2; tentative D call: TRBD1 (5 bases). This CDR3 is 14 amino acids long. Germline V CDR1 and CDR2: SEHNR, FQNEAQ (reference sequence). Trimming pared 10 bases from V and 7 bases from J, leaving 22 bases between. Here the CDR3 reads CATNLAGTHSGYTF. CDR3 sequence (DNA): TGTGCCACCAATTTGGCGGGGACTCACTCTGGCTACACCTTC. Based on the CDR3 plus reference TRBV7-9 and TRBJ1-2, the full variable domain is DTGVSQNPRHKITKRGQNVTFRCDPISEHNRLYWYRQTLGQGPEFLTYFQNEAQLEKSRLLSDRFSAERPKGSFSTLEIQRTEQGDSAMYLCATNLAGTHSGYTFGSGTRLTVV.

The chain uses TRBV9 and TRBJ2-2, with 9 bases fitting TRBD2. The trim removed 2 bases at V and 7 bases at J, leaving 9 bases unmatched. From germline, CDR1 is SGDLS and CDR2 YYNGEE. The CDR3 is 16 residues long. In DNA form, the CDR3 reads TGTGCCAGCAGCGTGTCGGCTAGCGGGAAGGGCGGGGAGCTGTTTTTT. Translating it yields CASSVSASGKGGELFF.

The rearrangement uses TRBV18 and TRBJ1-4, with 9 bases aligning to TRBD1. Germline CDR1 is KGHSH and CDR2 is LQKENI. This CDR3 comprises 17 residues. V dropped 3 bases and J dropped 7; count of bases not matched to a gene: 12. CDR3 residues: CASSPGATDRGIEKLFF. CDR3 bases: TGTGCCAGCTCACCTGGGGCGACGGACAGGGGAATTGAAAAACTGTTTTTT.

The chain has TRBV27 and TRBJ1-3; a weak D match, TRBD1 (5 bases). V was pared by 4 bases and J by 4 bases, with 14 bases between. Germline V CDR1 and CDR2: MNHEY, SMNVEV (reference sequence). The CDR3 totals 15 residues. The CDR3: CASSSLGTGGNTIYF. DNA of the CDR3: TGTGCCAGCAGTTCCTTGGGGACTGGAGGAAACACCATATATTTT.

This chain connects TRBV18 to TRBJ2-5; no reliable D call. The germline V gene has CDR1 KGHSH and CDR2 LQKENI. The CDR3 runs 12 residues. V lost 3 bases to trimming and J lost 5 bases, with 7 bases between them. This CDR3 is CASSPLGETQYF. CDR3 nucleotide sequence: TGTGCCAGCTCACCCCTAGGTGAGACCCAGTACTTC.

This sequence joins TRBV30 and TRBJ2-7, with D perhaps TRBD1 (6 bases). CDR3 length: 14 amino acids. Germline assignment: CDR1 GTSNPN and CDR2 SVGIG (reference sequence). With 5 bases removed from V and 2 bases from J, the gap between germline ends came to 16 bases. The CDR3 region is CAWADSHLPYEQYF. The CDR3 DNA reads TGTGCCTGGGCGGACAGCCACCTCCCCTACGAGCAGTACTTC.

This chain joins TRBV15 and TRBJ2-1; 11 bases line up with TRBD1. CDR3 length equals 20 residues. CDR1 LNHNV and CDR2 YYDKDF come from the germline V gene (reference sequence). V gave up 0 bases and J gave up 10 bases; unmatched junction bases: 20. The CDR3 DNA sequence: TGTGCCACCAGCAGAGAGCCCGGGGACAGGGGGAACGGAAAGGTGGGGGAGCAGTTCTTC. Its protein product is CATSREPGDRGNGKVGEQFF.

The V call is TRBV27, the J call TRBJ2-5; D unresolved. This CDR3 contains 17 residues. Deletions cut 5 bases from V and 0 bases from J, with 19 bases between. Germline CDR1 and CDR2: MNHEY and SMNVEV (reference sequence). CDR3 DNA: TGTGCCAGCAGTATTCTGGGCCGCCCTTCGAACCAAGAGACCCAGTACTTC. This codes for CASSILGRPSNQETQYF.

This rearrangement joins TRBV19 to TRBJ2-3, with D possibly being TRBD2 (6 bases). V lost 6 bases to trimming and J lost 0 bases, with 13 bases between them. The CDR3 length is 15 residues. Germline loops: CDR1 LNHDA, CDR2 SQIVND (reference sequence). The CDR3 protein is CASRTHGGSTDTQYF. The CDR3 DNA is TGTGCCAGTAGGACCCATGGGGGGAGCACAGATACGCAGTATTTT.

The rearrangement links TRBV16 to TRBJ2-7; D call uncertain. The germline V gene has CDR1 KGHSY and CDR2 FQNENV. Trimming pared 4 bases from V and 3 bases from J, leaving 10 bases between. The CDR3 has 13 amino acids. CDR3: CASSRGSLYEQYF. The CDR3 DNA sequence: TGTGCCAGCAGCCGAGGATCTCTCTACGAGCAGTACTTC.